The text below deals with one TCR beta chain. Its target is unknown. Germline V CDR1 and CDR2: SGHTS, YDEGEE. There are 10 residues in the CDR3. V shed 2 bases and J shed 9 bases, with 3 bases lying between them. This sample was included in a study of cytomegalovirus exposure and HLA in healthy donors. Study-wide results and limits: As a later analysis showed, a missense DCLRE1C variant was linked to trimming of TCR beta V- and J-genes. DRB1 showed the most TCR associations and HLA-C the fewest in a later analysis, as rates varied by HLA locus.

The PCR made use of 60 Vbeta and 13 Jbeta primers. Sequencing was performed with immunoSEQ multiplex PCR; in TCRdb, only in-frame clones are kept and a portion is missing. The sample consists of under 200,000 clones, approximately 79% of them appearing once. The sequence was obtained from a man aged 40-50 years in good health and CMV-seronegative. The J gene is TRBJ2-1, the V gene TRBV5-8; D ambiguous. Sequenced: PBMCs. The CDR3 sequence is CASSFFEQFF. The DNA of the CDR3 is TGTGCCAGCAGCTTCTTTGAGCAGTTCTTC.